This T cell receptor beta chain stems from a study of T cell responses to AZD1222 COVID-19 vaccine. Second-dose recipients at about 4 or about 12 weeks were treated as one pooled group. Trimming cost V 6 bases and J 3 bases; bases outside gene matches: 5. CDR1 is MDHEN and CDR2 is SYDVKM in the germline V gene. The CDR3 has 14 amino acids. As for this clone: Antigen: not known.

Study-wide results and limits: White British people made up most donors, females outnumbered males, and clonal diversity was possibly underestimated.

Data came from immunoSEQ multiplex PCR; TCRdb stores just in-frame clones and leaves some out. This sample has about 180,000 clones, with about 91% found just once. Sequenced here: peripheral blood, sampled 28 days after the second AZD1222 dose. This clonotype was obtained from an adult who received the AZD1222 COVID-19 vaccine. This chain connects TRBV28 to TRBJ1-3; 7 nucleotides agree with TRBD1. This CDR3 is CASRPQGYGNTIYF. DNA for the CDR3: TGTGCCAGCAGGCCACAGGGGTATGGAAACACCATATATTTT.